Reported below is one T cell receptor (beta chain). Its specificity is not known. V was trimmed by 2 bases and J by 6 bases, leaving 12 bases between them. The CDR3 runs 13 residues. The V gene's germline CDR1 is GTSNPN and CDR2 SVGIG (reference sequence). The entry originates in a study of shared clonotypes between healthy human individuals. The run depth of the assay was deep. TCRdb keeps only in-frame clones here, not all; method: immunoSEQ multiplex PCR. The table has 950,000 to 1,300,000 clones, roughly 75% seen once. Findings of the study overall: Sequencing depth was expected to affect clonotype sharing among donors.

The gene calls are TRBV30 and TRBJ2-3, with no clear D. The TCR comes from a man aged 18-30 years in good health. Material for sequencing was memory CD4+ T cells sorted from blood. Subset here: CD45RA-negative fraction. Here the CDR3 reads CAWSTVFGDTQYF. In DNA form, the CDR3 reads TGTGCCTGGAGTACTGTATTCGGTGATACGCAGTATTTT.